The 17 T cell receptor beta chains in this list originate from one sample, sequenced in a study of blood T cell repertoires in COVID-19. TCRdb's copy holds only in-frame clones and misses some; the assay was immunoSEQ multiplex PCR. The sample carries fewer than 400,000 clones, 88% recorded once. The sequencing sample was made of PBMCs or T cells enriched from blood (not recorded which). The origin of the receptors is a man aged 25 to 40 who had recovered from COVID-19.

The rearrangement joins TRBV3-1 (or the pseudogene TRBV3-2) to TRBJ2-7, with D possibly being TRBD2 (5 bases). Germline-derived CDR1 and CDR2 are LGHDT and YNNKEL (reference sequence). This CDR3 is built from 12 residues. Trimming pared 4 bases from V and 4 bases from J, leaving 8 bases between. The DNA of the CDR3 is TGTGCCAGCAGCCCGGGGAGTTACGAGCAGTACTTC. As protein: CASSPGSYEQYF.

This chain uses TRBV11-1 with TRBJ2-3; 7 bases match TRBD2. In germline, CDR1 is SGHAT, CDR2 FQDESV (reference sequence). V lost 5 bases and J lost 0; bases outside the gene matches: 8. This CDR3 contains 16 residues. CDR3 region: CASSPGLRGSTDTQYF. The CDR3, as DNA: TGTGCCAGCAGCCCCGGCTTGCGGGGGAGCACAGATACGCAGTATTTT.

V and J are TRBV13 and TRBJ2-7; TRBD2 is a possible D gene (6 bases). Deletions cut 5 bases from V and 5 bases from J, with 13 bases between. The germline V gene has CDR1 PRHDT and CDR2 FYEKMQ (reference sequence). CDR3 length equals 13 residues. CDR3 loop: CASSPPSGDEQYF. The DNA of the CDR3 is TGTGCCAGCAGCCCGCCCTCGGGAGACGAGCAGTACTTC.

The chain is built from TRBV19 and TRBJ2-3, with 11 bases lining up with TRBD2. This CDR3 is built from 16 residues. The trim removed 3 bases at V and 6 bases at J, leaving 8 bases unmatched. Germline values: CDR1 LNHDA, CDR2 SQIVND (reference sequence). CDR3 sequence reads: CASSIPSGGPLDTQYF. Written as DNA, the CDR3 is TGTGCCAGTAGTATCCCTAGCGGGGGGCCCTTGGATACGCAGTATTTT.

The chain employs TRBV6-5 and TRBJ2-7; a weak D match, TRBD1 (6 bases). CDR3 length: 14 amino acids. Trimming left V 2 bases short and J 2 bases short, with 10 bases between. Germline loops: CDR1 MNHEY, CDR2 SVGAGI. The CDR3 sequence: CASSYVGGPYEQYF. CDR3 DNA sequence: TGTGCCAGCAGTTACGTTGGGGGCCCCTACGAGCAGTACTTC.

As concerns this clone: The same CDR3 is also encoded by other DNA sequences in this sample. V and J are TRBV5-1 and TRBJ2-7; TRBD1 might be the D (5 bases). Germline CDR1 and CDR2: SGHRS and YFSETQ. The length of the CDR3 is 14 residues. Trimming pared 0 bases from V and 2 bases from J, leaving 9 bases between. CDR3 nucleotides: TGCGCCAGCAGCTTGGGGCAGGGTCCCTACGAGCAGTACTTC. This codes for CASSLGQGPYEQYF.

This chain joins TRBV15 and TRBJ1-2; 9 nucleotides match TRBD1. This CDR3 has 14 amino acids. Germline V gene data show CDR1 as LNHNV and CDR2 as YYDKDF (reference sequence). Germline trimming cut 4 bases from V and 7 bases from J; bases unmatched to any gene: 7. CDR3 in amino acids: CATSNDRGAGGYTF. The CDR3 nucleotides read TGTGCCACCAGCAACGACAGGGGGGCTGGTGGCTACACCTTC.

This sequence joins TRBV5-1 and TRBJ1-3, with 7 bases that match TRBD1. Losses at the gene ends were 5 bases for V and 0 bases for J; bases not matched to a gene: 2. Per the germline V gene, CDR1 is SGHRS and CDR2 is YFSETQ. The CDR3 has 14 residues. CDR3 bases: TGCGCCAGCAGGACAGGGAGCTCTGGAAACACCATATATTTT. As protein: CASRTGSSGNTIYF.

J is TRBJ2-1 and V is TRBV19, with 15 bases fitting TRBD2. V shed 3 bases and J 4 bases; nucleotides not matched to a gene: 4. Germline CDR1 LNHDA, CDR2 SQIVND (reference sequence). This CDR3 is 17 amino acids long. CDR3 residues: CASSIIGTSGGYNEQFF. The CDR3 DNA is TGTGCCAGTAGTATTATAGGGACTAGCGGGGGGTACAATGAGCAGTTCTTC. The full variable domain, rest sourced from reference TRBV19 and TRBJ2-1, is DGGITQSPKYLFRKEGQNVTLSCEQNLNHDAMYWYRQDPGQGLRLIYYSQIVNDFQKGDIAEGYSVSREKKESFPLTVTSAQKNPTAFYLCASSIIGTSGGYNEQFFGPGTRLTVL.

The chain links TRBV7-9 to TRBJ2-5; D remains unclear. The CDR3 loop spans 13 amino acids. V shed 2 bases and J shed 1 base, with 5 bases lying between them. CDR1 is SEHNR, CDR2 FQNEAQ, per germline (reference sequence). CDR3 residues: CASSLLLQETQYF. CDR3 nucleotides: TGTGCCAGCAGCTTATTACTCCAAGAGACCCAGTACTTC.

The chain couples TRBV21-1 to TRBJ2-5; the DNA was not compared with TRBD2, the D call given in the table. TRBV21-1 represents a pseudogene. This CDR3 is 15 amino acids long. The CDR3 nucleotides read TGTGCCAGCGACAACATGACTAGGTACCAAGAGACCCAGTACTTC. Translation: CASDNMTRYQETQYF.

The chain is built from TRBV24-1 and TRBJ1-4; D perhaps matches TRBD1 (5 bases). Germline V CDR1 and CDR2: KGHDR, SFDVKD. The length of the CDR3 is 15 residues. V was shortened by 2 bases and J by 0 bases, with 6 bases between the two germline ends. The CDR3 sequence: CATSDSGTTNEKLFF. CDR3 sequence (DNA): TGTGCCACCAGTGATTCAGGGACAACTAATGAAAAACTGTTTTTT.

The rearrangement links TRBV10-3 to TRBJ1-3; 10 bases line up with TRBD1. Trimming took 7 bases from V and 0 from J; bases not matched to a gene: 3. CDR1 is ENHRY, CDR2 SYGVKD, per germline. CDR3 length: 15 residues. CDR3 DNA: TGTGCCATCATGGGACAGGGGCGCTCTGGAAACACCATATATTTT. Translation gives CAIMGQGRSGNTIYF.

V and J are TRBV6-1 and TRBJ2-3; D gene uncertain. Germline CDR1 is MNHNS and CDR2 is SASEGT. V dropped 2 bases and J dropped 0 bases, with 9 bases sitting between them. The CDR3 runs to 15 residues. The CDR3 DNA reads as TGTGCCAGCAGTGAACTCAGTTCCAGCACAGATACGCAGTATTTT. Its translation is CASSELSSSTDTQYF.

The chain carries TRBV18 and TRBJ1-4, with D unclear. This CDR3 is built from 15 residues. With 2 bases removed from V and 12 bases from J, the gap between germline ends came to 19 bases. Germline lookup yields CDR1 KGHSH and CDR2 LQKENI. The CDR3 coding sequence is TGTGCCAGCTCACCATTTCTCGGGTTGCCGGCTGAACTGTTTTTT. Translated, it gives CASSPFLGLPAELFF.

The chain joins TRBV3-1 (or the pseudogene TRBV3-2) to TRBJ1-4, with D possibly TRBD1 on 5 matching bases. CDR3 length: 16 residues. Germline CDR1 and CDR2: LGHDT and YNNKEL (reference sequence). V was cut by 4 bases and J by 6 bases, with 18 bases left in between. CDR3 in amino acids: CASSPGRQGGYEKLFF. CDR3 DNA sequence: TGTGCCAGCAGCCCAGGTCGCCAGGGAGGGTATGAAAAACTGTTTTTT.

The chain uses TRBV5-4 and TRBJ1-1; D gene ambiguous. The CDR3 has 13 amino acids. Germline CDR1 reads SGHNT; CDR2 reads YYREEE (reference sequence). V was trimmed by 0 bases and J by 2 bases, leaving 5 bases between them. Here the CDR3 DNA reads TGTGCCAGCAGCTTGGGAGGAAACACTGAAGCTTTCTTT. Translation gives CASSLGGNTEAFF.